A single sample is the source of the 11 T cell receptor beta chains below, sequenced in a study of pediatric ulcerative colitis. Some clones are missing from TCRdb's copy, which holds only in-frame ones; the method was immunoSEQ multiplex PCR. The sample consists of around 68,000 clones, 70% to 80% of them appearing once. Sequencing was done on a sample of blood. Source of these receptors: a boy younger than 18 with moderate ulcerative colitis.

The table lists this clone with a few counts. The V gene is TRBV5-4, the J gene TRBJ2-7, with 9 bases lining up with TRBD1. Unmatched junction bases numbered 6, after V lost 5 bases and J lost 6 bases. Germline-derived CDR1 and CDR2 are SGHNT and YYREEE (reference sequence). The CDR3 runs to 13 residues. This CDR3 reads CASRGGTGLEQYF. The CDR3 DNA reads as TGTGCCAGCAGGGGTGGGACAGGGCTCGAGCAGTACTTC.

The chain uses TRBV2 and TRBJ1-1; 8 bases agree with TRBD1. The germline V gene has CDR1 SNHLY and CDR2 FYNNEI. V lost 5 bases and J lost 3; bases outside the gene matches: 2. The CDR3 has 13 amino acids. CDR3 protein: CASSLDRDTEAFF. The CDR3 nucleotides read TGTGCCAGCAGTTTGGACAGGGACACTGAAGCTTTCTTT.

This rearrangement joins TRBV27 to TRBJ2-1; D uncertain. Trimming left V 4 bases short and J 8 bases short, with 18 bases between. This CDR3 comprises 15 residues. CDR1 and CDR2 (germline): MNHEY, SMNVEV (reference sequence). The CDR3 DNA reads TGTGCCAGCAGTTCGCCTCCGAGAGGCGTTGATGAGCAGTTCTTC. It yields the protein CASSSPPRGVDEQFF.

The gene calls are TRBV7-2 and TRBJ1-1; D gene unclear. The CDR3 is 15 amino acids. V was trimmed by 3 bases and J by 1 base, leaving 12 bases between them. Germline V gene sequence: CDR1 SGHTA, CDR2 FQGNSA. CDR3 bases: TGTGCCAGCAGCTTGTGGGAAGCTTCGAACACTGAAGCTTTCTTT. Amino acids: CASSLWEASNTEAFF. Full variable domain (outside the CDR3, taken from reference TRBV7-2 and TRBJ1-1): GAGVSQSPSNKVTEKGKDVELRCDPISGHTALYWYRQSLGQGLEFLIYFQGNSAPDKSGLPSDRFSAERTGGSVSTLTIQRTQQEDSAVYLCASSLWEASNTEAFFGQGTRLTVV.

This clone was seen a handful of times. This chain uses TRBV5-1 with TRBJ1-5; 9 nucleotides line up with TRBD1. V lost 3 bases and J lost 0; bases outside the gene matches: 13. This CDR3 spans 19 amino acids. Germline CDR1 reads SGHRS; CDR2 reads YFSETQ. The CDR3 reads CASSWPRDRVVSSNQPQHF. In DNA form, the CDR3 reads TGCGCCAGCAGCTGGCCCCGGGACAGGGTTGTCTCTAGCAATCAGCCCCAGCATTTT.

The rearrangement joins TRBV7-9 to TRBJ2-5; D perhaps matches TRBD1 (5 bases). The V end was cut by 5 bases, the J end by 3 bases, with 25 bases between. In germline, CDR1 is SEHNR, CDR2 FQNEAQ (reference sequence). This CDR3 comprises 18 residues. CDR3 in amino acids: CASSPLRAGWGSKETQYF. For the CDR3, the DNA is TGTGCCAGCAGCCCCCTTAGGGCAGGGTGGGGTTCTAAAGAGACCCAGTACTTC.

The chain employs TRBV4-2 and TRBJ2-3, with TRBD2 matching 8 bases. This CDR3 has 14 residues. Trimming took 4 bases from V and 5 from J; bases not matched to a gene: 5. CDR1 is LGHNA, CDR2 YNFKEQ, per germline. The CDR3 reads CASSLAGRGDTQYF. In DNA, the CDR3 is TGTGCCAGCAGCCTAGCGGGACGTGGAGATACGCAGTATTTT.

This clone has a single count. V is TRBV9 and J is TRBJ2-7; 9 nucleotides agree with TRBD1. CDR1 and CDR2 from the germline V gene are SGDLS and YYNGEE. The CDR3 runs to 16 residues. Germline trimming cut 0 bases from V and 2 bases from J; bases unmatched to any gene: 6. As DNA, the CDR3 is TGTGCCAGCAGCGTAGCGGGACAGGGAAGCGCCTACGAGCAGTACTTC. The encoded protein is CASSVAGQGSAYEQYF.

This clone has more than one count but fewer than ten. The rearrangement links TRBV9 to TRBJ2-7; TRBD1 aligns across 7 bases. CDR1 is SGDLS and CDR2 is YYNGEE in the germline V gene. V dropped 5 bases and J dropped 6; count of bases not matched to a gene: 5. This CDR3 contains 12 residues. The CDR3 here is CASSLTGVEQYF. The CDR3 DNA reads as TGTGCCAGCAGTCTTACAGGGGTCGAGCAGTACTTC.

This clone appeared a few times. This sequence joins TRBV4-2 and TRBJ1-3; unclear D gene. Germline V gives CDR1 LGHNA, CDR2 YNFKEQ. The germline V and J ends were trimmed by 4 bases and 0 bases, with 10 bases remaining between them. There are 15 residues in the CDR3. In DNA form, the CDR3 reads TGTGCCAGCAGCCGAACACCGAGCTCTGGAAACACCATATATTTT. The encoded protein is CASSRTPSSGNTIYF.

This clone was seen only once. V usage is TRBV18 and J usage is TRBJ1-1, with D unclear. V lost 3 bases, J lost 0 bases, and 17 bases lay in between. Per germline, CDR1 KGHSH and CDR2 LQKENI. The length of the CDR3 is 17 residues. CDR3 loop: CASSPMEGSFMNTEAFF. CDR3 nucleotides: TGTGCCAGCTCACCGATGGAAGGGAGTTTCATGAACACTGAAGCTTTCTTT.